Below, one T cell receptor (beta chain) is given with its context. The antigen remains unidentified. Germline V gene lookup returns CDR1 SGHNT and CDR2 YYREEE (reference sequence). The CDR3 length is 15 residues. J was trimmed by 4 bases and V by 3 bases; bases with no gene match: 7. The data are from a study of cytomegalovirus exposure and HLA in healthy donors. Study-level points and caveats: Across all donors, roughly uniform sequencing depth was an assumption of the presence/absence analyses.

The PCR was carried out with 60 Vbeta primers and 13 Jbeta primers. This table comes from immunoSEQ multiplex PCR, and its TCRdb copy is limited to in-frame clones, with some not included. The sample shows roughly 110,000 clones, less than 80% of them seen only once. The chain joins TRBV5-4 to TRBJ1-2; 9 positions match TRBD1. Sequenced sample: PBMCs. The receptor comes from a man aged 25 to 40 in good health and CMV-seronegative. Here the CDR3 reads CASSSQGAGAYGYTF. CDR3 DNA sequence: TGTGCCAGCAGCTCACAGGGGGCGGGGGCCTATGGCTACACCTTC.